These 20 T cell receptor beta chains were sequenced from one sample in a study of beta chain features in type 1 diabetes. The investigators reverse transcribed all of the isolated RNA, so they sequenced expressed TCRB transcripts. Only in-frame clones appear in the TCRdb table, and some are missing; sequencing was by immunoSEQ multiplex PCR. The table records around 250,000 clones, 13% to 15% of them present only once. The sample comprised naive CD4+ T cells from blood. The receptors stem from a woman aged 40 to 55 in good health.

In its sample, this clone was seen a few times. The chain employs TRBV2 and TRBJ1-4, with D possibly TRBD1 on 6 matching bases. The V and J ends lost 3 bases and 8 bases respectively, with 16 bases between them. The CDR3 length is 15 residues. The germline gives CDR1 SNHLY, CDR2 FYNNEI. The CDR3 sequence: CASSDRGQGPEKLFF. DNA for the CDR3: TGTGCCAGCAGTGATCGTGGGCAGGGGCCCGAAAAACTGTTTTTT.

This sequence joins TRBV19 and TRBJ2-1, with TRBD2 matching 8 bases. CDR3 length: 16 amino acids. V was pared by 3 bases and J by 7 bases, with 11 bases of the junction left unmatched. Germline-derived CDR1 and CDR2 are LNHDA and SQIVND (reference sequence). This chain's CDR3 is CASSMSRGGLGNEQFF. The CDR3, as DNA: TGTGCCAGTAGTATGAGTCGGGGGGGCCTTGGGAATGAGCAGTTCTTC.

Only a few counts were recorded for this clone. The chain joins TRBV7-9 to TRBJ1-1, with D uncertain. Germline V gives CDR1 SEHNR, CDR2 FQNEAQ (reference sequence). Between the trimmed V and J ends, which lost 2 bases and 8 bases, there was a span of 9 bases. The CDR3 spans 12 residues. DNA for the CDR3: TGTGCCAGCAGCTTATTGTCTGTGGAAGCTTTCTTT. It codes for CASSLLSVEAFF.

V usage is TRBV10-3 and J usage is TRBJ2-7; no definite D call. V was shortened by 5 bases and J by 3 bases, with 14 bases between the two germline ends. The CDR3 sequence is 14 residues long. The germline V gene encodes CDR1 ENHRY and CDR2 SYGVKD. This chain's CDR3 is CAISIETPLYEQYF. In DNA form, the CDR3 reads TGTGCCATCAGTATCGAGACTCCCCTCTACGAGCAGTACTTC.

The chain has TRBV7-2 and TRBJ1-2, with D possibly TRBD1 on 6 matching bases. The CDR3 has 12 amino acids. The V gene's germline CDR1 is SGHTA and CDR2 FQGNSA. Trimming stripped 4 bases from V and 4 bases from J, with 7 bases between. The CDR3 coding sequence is TGTGCCAGCAGCTGGGACACCTATGGCTACACCTTC. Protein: CASSWDTYGYTF. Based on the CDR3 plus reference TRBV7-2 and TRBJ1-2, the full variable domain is GAGVSQSPSNKVTEKGKDVELRCDPISGHTALYWYRQSLGQGLEFLIYFQGNSAPDKSGLPSDRFSAERTGGSVSTLTIQRTQQEDSAVYLCASSWDTYGYTFGSGTRLTVV.

The CDR3 sequence: CASTGGGAAGHQPQHF. DNA of the CDR3: TGTGCCAGCACCGGCGGAGGGGCCGCCGGGCATCAGCCCCAGCATTTT. The rearrangement links TRBV2 to TRBJ1-5; TRBD1 might be the D (5 bases). V dropped 7 bases and J dropped 5 bases, with 21 bases sitting between them. CDR1 is SNHLY, CDR2 FYNNEI, per germline. This CDR3 has 16 residues.

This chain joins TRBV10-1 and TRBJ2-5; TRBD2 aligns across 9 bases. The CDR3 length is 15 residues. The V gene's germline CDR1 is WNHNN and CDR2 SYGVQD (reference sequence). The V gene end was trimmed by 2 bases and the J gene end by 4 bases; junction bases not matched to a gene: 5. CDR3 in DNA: TGCGCCAGCAGTGAGCGAGTTAGCGGGGGAGAGACCCAGTACTTC. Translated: CASSERVSGGETQYF.

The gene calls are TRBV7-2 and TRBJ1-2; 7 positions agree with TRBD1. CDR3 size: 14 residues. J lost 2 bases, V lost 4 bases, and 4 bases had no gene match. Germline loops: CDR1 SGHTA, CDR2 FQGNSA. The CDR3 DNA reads TGTGCCAGCAGCTCGCTGGACAGGAACTATGGCTACACCTTC. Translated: CASSSLDRNYGYTF.

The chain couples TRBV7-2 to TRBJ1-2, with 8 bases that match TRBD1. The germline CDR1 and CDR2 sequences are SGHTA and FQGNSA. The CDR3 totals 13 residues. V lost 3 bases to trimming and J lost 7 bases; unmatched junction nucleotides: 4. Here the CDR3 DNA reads TGTGCCAGCAGCTTCACGGGGACAGGTGGCTACACCTTC. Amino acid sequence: CASSFTGTGGYTF.

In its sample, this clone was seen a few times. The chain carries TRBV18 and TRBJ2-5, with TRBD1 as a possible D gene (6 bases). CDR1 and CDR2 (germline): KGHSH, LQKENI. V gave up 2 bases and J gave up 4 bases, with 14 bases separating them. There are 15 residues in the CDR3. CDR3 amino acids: CASSPAGAGGETQYF. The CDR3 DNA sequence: TGTGCCAGCTCACCAGCAGGGGCAGGTGGAGAGACCCAGTACTTC.

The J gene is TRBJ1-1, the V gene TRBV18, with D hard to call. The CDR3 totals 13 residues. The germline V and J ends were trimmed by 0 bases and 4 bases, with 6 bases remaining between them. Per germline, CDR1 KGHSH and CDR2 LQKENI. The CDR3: CASSPPEFTEAFF. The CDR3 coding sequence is TGTGCCAGCTCACCACCAGAGTTCACTGAAGCTTTCTTT.

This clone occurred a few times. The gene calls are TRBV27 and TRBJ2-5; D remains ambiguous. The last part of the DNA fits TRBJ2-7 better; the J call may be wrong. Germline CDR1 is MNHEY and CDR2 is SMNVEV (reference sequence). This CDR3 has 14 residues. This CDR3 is CASSLSGSSYEQYF. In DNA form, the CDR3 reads TGTGCCAGCAGTTTATCGGGTAGCTCCTACGAGCAGTACTTC.

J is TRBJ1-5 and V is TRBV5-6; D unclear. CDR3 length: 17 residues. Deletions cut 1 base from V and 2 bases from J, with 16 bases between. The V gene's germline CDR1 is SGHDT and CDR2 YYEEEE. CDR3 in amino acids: CASSLLGSSRGNQPQHF. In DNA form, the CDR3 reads TGTGCCAGCAGCTTGCTTGGCAGCTCGAGGGGCAATCAGCCCCAGCATTTT.

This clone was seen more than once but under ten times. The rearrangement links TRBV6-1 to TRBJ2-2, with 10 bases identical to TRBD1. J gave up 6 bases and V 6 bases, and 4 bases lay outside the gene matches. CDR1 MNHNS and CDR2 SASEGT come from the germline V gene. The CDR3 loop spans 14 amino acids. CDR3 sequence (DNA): TGTGCCAGCAGCCGGGACAGGGGTTCCGGGGAGCTGTTTTTT. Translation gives CASSRDRGSGELFF.

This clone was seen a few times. CDR3 sequence (DNA): TGCGCCAGCAGCTTTATGACAGGGGAATATGGCTACACCTTC. Amino acids: CASSFMTGEYGYTF. V gene TRBV5-1 combines with J gene TRBJ1-2, with 8 bases identical to TRBD1. Looked up from germline, CDR1 is SGHRS and CDR2 is YFSETQ. The ends lost 2 bases at V and 5 bases at J; junction bases unmatched: 5. The CDR3 consists of 14 residues.

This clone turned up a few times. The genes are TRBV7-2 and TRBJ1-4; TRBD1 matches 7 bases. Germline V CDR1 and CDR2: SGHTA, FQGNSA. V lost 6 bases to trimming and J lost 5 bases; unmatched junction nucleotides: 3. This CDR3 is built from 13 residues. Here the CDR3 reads CASRQGPNEKLFF. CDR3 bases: TGTGCCAGCAGACAGGGGCCGAATGAAAAACTGTTTTTT.

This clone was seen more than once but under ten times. The DNA of the CDR3 is TGTGCCAGCAGCGTAGCTAAACTGGGCTCGCAGTATTTT. It codes for CASSVAKLGSQYF. The chain has TRBV9 and TRBJ2-3, with unresolved D. Trimming left V 0 bases short and J 10 bases short, with 12 bases between. The CDR3 spans 13 residues. Germline-derived CDR1 and CDR2 are SGDLS and YYNGEE.

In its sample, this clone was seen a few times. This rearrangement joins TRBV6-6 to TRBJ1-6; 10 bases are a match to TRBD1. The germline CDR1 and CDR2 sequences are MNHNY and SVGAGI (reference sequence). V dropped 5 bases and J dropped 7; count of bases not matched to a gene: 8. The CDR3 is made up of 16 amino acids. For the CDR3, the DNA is TGTGCCAGCAGTCCCCGGGACAGGGGTGACAATTCACCCCTCCACTTT. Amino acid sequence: CASSPRDRGDNSPLHF.

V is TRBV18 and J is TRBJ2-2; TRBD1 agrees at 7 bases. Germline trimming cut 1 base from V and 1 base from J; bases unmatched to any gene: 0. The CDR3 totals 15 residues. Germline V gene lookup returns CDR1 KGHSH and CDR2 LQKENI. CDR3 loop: CASSPRTGNTGELFF. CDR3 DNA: TGTGCCAGCTCACCACGGACAGGGAACACCGGGGAGCTGTTTTTT.

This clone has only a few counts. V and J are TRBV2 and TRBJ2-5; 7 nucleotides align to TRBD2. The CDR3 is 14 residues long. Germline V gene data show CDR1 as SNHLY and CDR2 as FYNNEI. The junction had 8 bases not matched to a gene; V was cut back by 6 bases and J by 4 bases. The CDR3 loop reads CASRYIIAGETQYF. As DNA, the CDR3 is TGTGCCAGCAGATATATTATAGCGGGAGAGACCCAGTACTTC.